This paragraph reports one T cell receptor (beta chain). Antigen unknown. A much bigger clone sits one base away, suggesting this may be a read error. The length of the CDR3 is 14 residues. The germline V gene encodes CDR1 SQVTM and CDR2 ANQGSEA. This entry is derived from a study of tumor-infiltrating lymphocytes in primary liver carcinoma. RNA was extracted from whole blood without cell sorting, alongside germline DNA. The authors collected approximately 4.2 milliliters of peripheral blood before surgery. Production of TCR beta cDNA used approximately 0.55 ug total RNA together with a constant-region primer. Nested multiplex PCR, run for three rounds with slightly modified ARM-PCR, yielded TCR beta libraries. Researchers ran the first two PCR rounds for roughly 11 cycles each with TRBV1-TRBV30 forward primers and a C-beta reverse primer. TCRdb redid the calling of the multiplex PCR reads with MiXCR, one entry per CDR3 protein. Counted here are 310,000 or so distinct CDR3 sequences, 50% to 75% occurring once; the ten biggest clones make up 17%.

General study results and limits: Being bulk and unsorted, samples allowed no CD4+ and CD8+ repertoire comparison.

Sequencing input: peripheral blood. The origin of this receptor is a woman aged 25 to 39 with primary liver carcinoma and hepatitis B virus infection. This chain uses TRBV29-1 with TRBJ2-4, with D perhaps matching TRBD2 (6 bases). The CDR3, as DNA: TGCAGCGTTGGGGGGGTGTTTGGCAAAATCATTCAGTACTTC. This sequence encodes CSVGGVFGKIIQYF.